These T cell receptor beta chains were read from a single sample in a study of shared clonotypes between healthy human individuals. The table came from immunoSEQ multiplex PCR; TCRdb's copy has only in-frame clones and leaves some out. Of about 1.5 million clones detected, around 95% appear once; the ten largest clones hold approximately 1.1%. Sequenced sample: naive CD4+ T cells sorted from blood. These TCRs come from a man aged 30 to 45 in good health. The conserved cysteine and the conserved F or W are not part of the CDR3 here. Clone size is shown for a subset of rows, as once, few, many or a class of expanded clone.

J gene,clone size,V gene,CDR3 protein
TRBJ2-6,.,TRBV7-6,ASSFRRGRSGANVLT
TRBJ1-2,.,TRBV9,ASSVSGQGDYGYT
TRBJ1-2,.,TRBV28,ASSTGQGYGYT
TRBJ1-1,.,TRBV6-6,ASSPSDRRNTEAF
TRBJ2-1,once,TRBV5-4,ASSQISGRSYNEQF
TRBJ2-1,.,TRBV18,ASSPILVSYEQF
TRBJ2-7,.,TRBV6-1,ASSEGGLAGGVSYEQY
TRBJ2-7,.,TRBV6-1,ASSETRRLRVDEQY
TRBJ2-7,.,TRBV9,ASSVSGDGYYEQY
TRBJ2-4,.,TRBV5-1,ASSWGAKNIQY
TRBJ2-7,.,TRBV2,ASRGDTIYEQY
TRBJ2-5,.,TRBV29-1,SVGQTEATQY
TRBJ2-2,.,TRBV5-1,ASSLGPGGELF
TRBJ2-1,.,TRBV28,ASGSRWENGGEQF
TRBJ2-2,.,TRBV2,ASSETGRGETGELF
TRBJ2-1,.,TRBV9,ASSATSGSYNEQF
TRBJ1-2,.,TRBV19,ASSITGGRGYT
TRBJ2-3,.,TRBV5-1,ASSPAGYADTQY
TRBJ2-1,.,TRBV6-5,ASSKTSGSYNEQF
TRBJ2-7,.,TRBV20-1,SARVIYEQY
TRBJ2-7,.,TRBV5-4,ASSLRLGQASNEQY
TRBJ2-7,.,TRBV4-3,ASSQGPRVDSYEQY
TRBJ2-1,.,TRBV18,ASSPPGLANNEQF
TRBJ2-7,.,TRBV28,ASSQLAEYTYEQY
TRBJ2-1,few,TRBV7-9,ASSLLAGGEQF
TRBJ2-1,.,TRBV30,AWSVPPGPSGKTNEQF
TRBJ2-7,.,TRBV6-1,ASSVPASGRDEQY
TRBJ2-3,.,TRBV18,ASSPMVAYGKGDTQY
TRBJ1-2,.,TRBV19,ASRTAYGYT
TRBJ2-7,.,TRBV27,ASSLAGGRYEQY
TRBJ1-1,.,TRBV29-1,SVRGRELYTEAF
TRBJ1-1,.,TRBV11-2,ASSLRGGGRTEAF
TRBJ2-7,.,TRBV18,ASSPLPGEYEQY
TRBJ2-1,.,TRBV15,ATSIQSYNEQF
TRBJ2-1,.,TRBV5-1,ASSRTSGKEQF